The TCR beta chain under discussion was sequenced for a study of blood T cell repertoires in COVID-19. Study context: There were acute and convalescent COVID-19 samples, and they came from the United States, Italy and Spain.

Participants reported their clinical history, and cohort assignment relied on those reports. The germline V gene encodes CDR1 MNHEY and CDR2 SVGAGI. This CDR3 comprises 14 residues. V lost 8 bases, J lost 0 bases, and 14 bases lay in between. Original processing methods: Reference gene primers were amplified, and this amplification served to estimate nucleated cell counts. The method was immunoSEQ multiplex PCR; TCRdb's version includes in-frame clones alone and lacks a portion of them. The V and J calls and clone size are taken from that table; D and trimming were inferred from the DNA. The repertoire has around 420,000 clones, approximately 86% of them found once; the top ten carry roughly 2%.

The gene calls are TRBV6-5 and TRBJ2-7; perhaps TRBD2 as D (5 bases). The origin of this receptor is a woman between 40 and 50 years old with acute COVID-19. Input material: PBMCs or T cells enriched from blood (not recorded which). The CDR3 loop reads CASREAGSSYEQYF. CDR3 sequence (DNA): TGTGCCAGCCGAGAGGCGGGTAGCTCCTACGAGCAGTACTTC.